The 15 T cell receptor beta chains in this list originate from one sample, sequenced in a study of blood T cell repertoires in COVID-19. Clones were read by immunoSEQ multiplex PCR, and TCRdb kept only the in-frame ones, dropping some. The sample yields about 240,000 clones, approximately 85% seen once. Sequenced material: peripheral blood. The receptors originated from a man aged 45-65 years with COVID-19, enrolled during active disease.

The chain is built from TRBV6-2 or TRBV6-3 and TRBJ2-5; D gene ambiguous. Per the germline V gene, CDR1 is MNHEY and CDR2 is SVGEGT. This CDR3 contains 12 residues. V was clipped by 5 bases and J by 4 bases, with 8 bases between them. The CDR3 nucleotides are TGTGCCAGCAGTCAGACTCGAGAGACCCAGTACTTC. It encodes CASSQTRETQYF.

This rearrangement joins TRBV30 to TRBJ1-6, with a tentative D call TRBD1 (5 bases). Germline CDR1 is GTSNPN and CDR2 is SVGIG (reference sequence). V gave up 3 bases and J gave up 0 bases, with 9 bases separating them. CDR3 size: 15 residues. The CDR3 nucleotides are TGTGCCTGGAGGGGCGGGGGCTCCTATAATTCACCCCTCCACTTT. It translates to CAWRGGGSYNSPLHF.

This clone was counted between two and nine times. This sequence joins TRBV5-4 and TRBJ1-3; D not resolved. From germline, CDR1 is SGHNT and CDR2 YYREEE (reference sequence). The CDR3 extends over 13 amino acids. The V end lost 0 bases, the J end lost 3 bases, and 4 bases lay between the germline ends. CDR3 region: CASSLEHGNTIYF. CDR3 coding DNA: TGTGCCAGCAGCTTGGAACATGGAAACACCATATATTTT.

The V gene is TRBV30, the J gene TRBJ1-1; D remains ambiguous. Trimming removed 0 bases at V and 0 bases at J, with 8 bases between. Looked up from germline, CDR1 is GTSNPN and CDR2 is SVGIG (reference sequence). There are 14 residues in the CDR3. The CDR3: CAWSVLGMNTEAFF. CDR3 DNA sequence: TGTGCCTGGAGTGTACTGGGCATGAACACTGAAGCTTTCTTT.

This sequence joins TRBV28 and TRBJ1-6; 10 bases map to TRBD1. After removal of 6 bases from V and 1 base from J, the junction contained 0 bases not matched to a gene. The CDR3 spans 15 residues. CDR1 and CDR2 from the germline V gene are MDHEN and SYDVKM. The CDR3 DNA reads TGTGCCAGCAGGGGACAGGGGTCCTATAATTCACCCCTCCACTTT. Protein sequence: CASRGQGSYNSPLHF. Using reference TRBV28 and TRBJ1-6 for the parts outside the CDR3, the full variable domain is DVKVTQSSRYLVKRTGEKVFLECVQDMDHENMFWYRQDPGLGLRLIYFSYDVKMKEKGDIPEGYSVSREKKERFSLILESASTNQTSMYLCASRGQGSYNSPLHFGNGTRLTVT.

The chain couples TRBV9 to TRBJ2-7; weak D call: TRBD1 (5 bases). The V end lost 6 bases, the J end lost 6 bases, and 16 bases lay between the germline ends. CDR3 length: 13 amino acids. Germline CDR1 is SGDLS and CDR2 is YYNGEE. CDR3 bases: TGTGCCAGCACCCAGTCGTGGGGCGGCGAGCAGTACTTC. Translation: CASTQSWGGEQYF.

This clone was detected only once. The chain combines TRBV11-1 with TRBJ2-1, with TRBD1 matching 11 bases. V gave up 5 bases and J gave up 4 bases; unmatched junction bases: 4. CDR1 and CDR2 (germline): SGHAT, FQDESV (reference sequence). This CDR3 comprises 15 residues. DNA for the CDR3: TGTGCCAGCAGCCAGGGACAGGGGGGATACAATGAGCAGTTCTTC. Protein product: CASSQGQGGYNEQFF.

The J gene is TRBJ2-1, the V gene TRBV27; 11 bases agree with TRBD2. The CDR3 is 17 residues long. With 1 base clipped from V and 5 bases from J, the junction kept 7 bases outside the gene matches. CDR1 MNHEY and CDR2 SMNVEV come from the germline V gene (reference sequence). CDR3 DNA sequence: TGTGCCAGCAGTTTATTCTCTATAGCGGGGGGGAACAATGAGCAGTTCTTC. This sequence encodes CASSLFSIAGGNNEQFF.

The CDR3 protein is CASSQTGVRNTIYF. The CDR3 nucleotides are TGTGCCAGCAGCCAAACGGGGGTTCGAAACACCATATATTTT. The chain carries TRBV5-4 and TRBJ1-3; a possible D gene is TRBD1 (5 bases). Per the germline V gene, CDR1 is SGHNT and CDR2 is YYREEE (reference sequence). This CDR3 has 14 amino acids. V was cut by 4 bases and J by 5 bases, with 13 bases left in between.

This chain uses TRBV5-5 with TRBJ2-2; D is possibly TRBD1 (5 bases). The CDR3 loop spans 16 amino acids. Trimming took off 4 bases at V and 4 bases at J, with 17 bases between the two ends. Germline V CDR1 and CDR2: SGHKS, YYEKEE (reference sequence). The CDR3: CASSPLGQVGTGELFF. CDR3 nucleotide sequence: TGTGCCAGCAGCCCCTTGGGGCAGGTGGGCACCGGGGAGCTGTTTTTT.

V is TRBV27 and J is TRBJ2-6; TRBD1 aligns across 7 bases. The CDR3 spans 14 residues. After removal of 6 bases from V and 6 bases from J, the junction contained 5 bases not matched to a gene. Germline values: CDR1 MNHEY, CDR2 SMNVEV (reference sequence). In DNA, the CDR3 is TGTGCCAGCAGGATGCAGGGGGAGGCCAACGTCCTGACTTTC. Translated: CASRMQGEANVLTF. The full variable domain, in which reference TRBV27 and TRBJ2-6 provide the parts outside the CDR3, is EAQVTQNPRYLITVTGKKLTVTCSQNMNHEYMSWYRQDPGLGLRQIYYSMNVEVTDKGDVPEGYKVSRKEKRNFPLILESPSPNQTSLYFCASRMQGEANVLTFGAGSRLTVL.

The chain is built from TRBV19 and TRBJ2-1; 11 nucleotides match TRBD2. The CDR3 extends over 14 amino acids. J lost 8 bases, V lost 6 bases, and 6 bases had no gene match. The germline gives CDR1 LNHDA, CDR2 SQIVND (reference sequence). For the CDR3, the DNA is TGTGCCAGTAGACTAGCGGGGGTCTGGGATGAGCAGTTCTTC. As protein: CASRLAGVWDEQFF.

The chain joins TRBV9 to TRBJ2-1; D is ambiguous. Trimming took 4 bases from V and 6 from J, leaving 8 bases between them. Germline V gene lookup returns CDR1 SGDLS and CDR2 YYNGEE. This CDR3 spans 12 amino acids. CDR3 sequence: CASSYSFNEQFF. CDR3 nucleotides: TGTGCCAGCAGCTATAGCTTCAATGAGCAGTTCTTC.

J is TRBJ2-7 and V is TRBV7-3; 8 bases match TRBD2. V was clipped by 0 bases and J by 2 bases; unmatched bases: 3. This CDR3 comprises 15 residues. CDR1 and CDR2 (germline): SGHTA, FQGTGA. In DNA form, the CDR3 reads TGTGCCAGCAGCTTAACACCGGGGGGGCCCTACGAGCAGTACTTC. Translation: CASSLTPGGPYEQYF.

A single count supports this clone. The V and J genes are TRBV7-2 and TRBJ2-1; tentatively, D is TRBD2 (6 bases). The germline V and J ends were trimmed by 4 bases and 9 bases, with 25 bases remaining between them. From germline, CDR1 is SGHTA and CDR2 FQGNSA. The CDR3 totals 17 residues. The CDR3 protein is CASSSTPGTLARGEQFF. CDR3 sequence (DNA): TGTGCCAGCAGCTCCACCCCCGGGACTTTAGCCCGAGGTGAGCAGTTCTTC.